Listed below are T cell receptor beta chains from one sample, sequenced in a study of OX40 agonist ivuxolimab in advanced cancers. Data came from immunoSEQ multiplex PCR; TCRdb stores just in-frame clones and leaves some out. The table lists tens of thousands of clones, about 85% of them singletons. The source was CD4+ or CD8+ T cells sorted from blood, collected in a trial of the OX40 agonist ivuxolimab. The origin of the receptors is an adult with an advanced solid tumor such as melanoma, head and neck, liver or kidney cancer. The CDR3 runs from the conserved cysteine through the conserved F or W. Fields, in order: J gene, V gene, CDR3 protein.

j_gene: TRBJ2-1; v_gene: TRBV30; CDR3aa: CAWSLAGGRNEQFF
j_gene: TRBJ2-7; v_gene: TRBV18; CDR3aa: CASSPRLNDEQYF
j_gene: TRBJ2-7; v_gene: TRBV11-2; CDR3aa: CASSLMEDEQYF
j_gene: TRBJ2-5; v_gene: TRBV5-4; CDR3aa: CASSSRTGGTLTQYF
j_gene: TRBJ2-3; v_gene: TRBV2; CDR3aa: CASSRDRGSTDTQYF
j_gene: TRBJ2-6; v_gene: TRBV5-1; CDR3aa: CASSWGTSGGPTSGANVLTF
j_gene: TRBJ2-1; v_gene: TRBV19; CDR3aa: CASTTGSRGASGWSEQFF
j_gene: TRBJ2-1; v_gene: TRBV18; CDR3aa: CASSRRQDNEQFF
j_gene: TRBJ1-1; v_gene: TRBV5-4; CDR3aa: CASSPERRGGTEAFF
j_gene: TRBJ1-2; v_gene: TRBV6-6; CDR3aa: CASMGAAKDDGYTF
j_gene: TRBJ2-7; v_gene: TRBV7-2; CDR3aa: CASSPARVDEQYF
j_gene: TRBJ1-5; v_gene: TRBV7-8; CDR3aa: CASSPEGFQPQHF
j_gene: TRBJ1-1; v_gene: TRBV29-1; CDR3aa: CSALDSPNTEAFF
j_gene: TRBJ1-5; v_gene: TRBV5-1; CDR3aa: CASSLGWGSNQPQHF
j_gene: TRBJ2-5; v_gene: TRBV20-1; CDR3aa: CSATQRETQYF
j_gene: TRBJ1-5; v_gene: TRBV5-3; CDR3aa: CARSYAQDRALFGNQPQHF
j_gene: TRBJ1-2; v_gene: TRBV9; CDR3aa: CASSATGTGSGYTF
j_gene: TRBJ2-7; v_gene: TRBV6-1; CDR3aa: CASSDEAGYEQYF
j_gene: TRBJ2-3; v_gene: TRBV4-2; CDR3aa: CASMRTSGGATDTQYF
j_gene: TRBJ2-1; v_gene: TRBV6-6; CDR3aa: CASSYSQAGGYNEQFF
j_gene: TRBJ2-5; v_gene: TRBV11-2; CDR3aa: CASSPMTGDRGRETQYF
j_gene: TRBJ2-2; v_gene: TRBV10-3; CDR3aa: CAISNLAGELFF
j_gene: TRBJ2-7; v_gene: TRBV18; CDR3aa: CASSGNTGDEQYF
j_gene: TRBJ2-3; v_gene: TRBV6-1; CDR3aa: CASSDIGLSDTQYF
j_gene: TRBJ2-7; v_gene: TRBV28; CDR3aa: CASSRHAGLYEQYF
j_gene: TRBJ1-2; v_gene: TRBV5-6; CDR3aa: CASSLGGDNYGYTF
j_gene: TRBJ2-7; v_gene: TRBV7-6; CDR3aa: CASSRGPTSYEQYF
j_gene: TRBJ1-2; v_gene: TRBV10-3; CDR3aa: CAISESERTYGYTF
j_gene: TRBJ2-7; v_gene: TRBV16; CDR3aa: CASSRRGTGTSYEQYF
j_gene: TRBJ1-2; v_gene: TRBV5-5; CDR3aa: CASRTWAEAPYGYTF
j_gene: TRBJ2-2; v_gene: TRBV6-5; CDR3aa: CASSSPGELFF
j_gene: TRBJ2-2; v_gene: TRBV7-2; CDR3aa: CASSLGTSGITGELFF
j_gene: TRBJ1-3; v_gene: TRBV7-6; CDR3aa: CASSSFGNTIYF
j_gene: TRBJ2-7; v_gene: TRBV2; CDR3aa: CASSAFYEQYF